These 19 T cell receptor beta chains were sequenced from one sample in a study of response to subunit inactivated influenza vaccine. TCRdb called the RT-PCR reads again in MiXCR, with one record for every CDR3 protein. The sample shows roughly 630,000 distinct CDR3 sequences, less than 15% of them seen only once. The material was PBMCs from blood, obtained roughly 2 weeks before vaccination. The receptors come from a man aged 50-60 years who received an inactivated influenza vaccine.

The chain carries TRBV20-1 and TRBJ1-1; no clear D. CDR1 and CDR2 from the germline V gene are DFQATT and SNEGSKA (reference sequence). This CDR3 is built from 11 residues. Here the CDR3 reads CRVGQNTEAFF. The CDR3 DNA sequence: TGCAGAGTTGGGCAGAACACTGAAGCTTTCTTT.

The CDR3, as DNA: TGCAGCGTCCGTGCCCGGGATAACTATGGCTACACCTTC. Protein sequence: CSVRARDNYGYTF. The chain links TRBV29-1 to TRBJ1-2; no definite D call. Germline V gene sequence: CDR1 SQVTM, CDR2 ANQGSEA. The CDR3 covers 13 residues. The V gene lost 6 bases and the J gene lost 1 base, with 12 bases spanning the gap. The full variable domain, its missing parts supplied by reference TRBV29-1 and TRBJ1-2, is SAVISQKPSRDICQRGTSLTIQCQVDSQVTMMFWYRQQPGQSLTLIATANQGSEATYESGFVIDKFPISRPNLTFSTLTVSNMSPEDSSIYLCSVRARDNYGYTFGSGTRLTVV.

This clonotype was seen a handful of times. The genes are TRBV7-9 and TRBJ1-6; D gene ambiguous. The V gene lost 3 bases and the J gene lost 9 bases, with 12 bases spanning the gap. Germline CDR1 and CDR2: SEHNR and FQNEAQ (reference sequence). This CDR3 contains 14 residues. The CDR3 bases are TGTGCCAGCAGCTTTGGACCAACGGGTTCACCCCTCCACTTT. Translating it yields CASSFGPTGSPLHF.

This clonotype was observed a few times. This chain joins TRBV28 and TRBJ2-1; 7 nucleotides agree with TRBD2. The germline V gene encodes CDR1 MDHEN and CDR2 SYDVKM. The V and J ends lost 6 bases and 4 bases, in that order; junction bases with no gene match: 3. This CDR3 comprises 13 residues. CDR3 residues: CASSLLAYNEQFF. The CDR3 DNA follows: TGTGCCAGCAGCTTACTAGCGTACAATGAGCAGTTCTTC.

This clonotype was recorded a few times. J is TRBJ2-1 and V is TRBV15, with TRBD1 identical over 8 bases. Trimming cost V 0 bases and J 3 bases; bases outside gene matches: 1. The CDR3 has 15 residues. Germline CDR1 is LNHNV and CDR2 is YYDKDF (reference sequence). The CDR3 DNA follows: TGTGCCACCAGCAGAGATGGGACAGGCTACAATGAGCAGTTCTTC. As protein: CATSRDGTGYNEQFF.

The chain is built from TRBV12-3 or TRBV12-4 and TRBJ1-5, with 9 positions matching TRBD1. The CDR3 covers 16 residues. The junction had 12 bases not matched to a gene; V was cut back by 5 bases and J by 7 bases. DNA for the CDR3: TGTGCCAGCAGTCCCGAAGGGACAGGGTTAATCCAGCCCCAGCATTTT. It codes for CASSPEGTGLIQPQHF.

This clonotype was recorded a few times. The chain links TRBV6-1 to TRBJ1-4; D gene uncertain. The CDR3 extends over 15 amino acids. Germline V lookup: CDR1 MNHNS, CDR2 SASEGT. Between the trimmed V and J ends, which lost 8 bases and 0 bases, there was a span of 13 bases. The CDR3 sequence is CASAQQLTTNEKLFF. In DNA, the CDR3 is TGTGCCAGCGCACAACAGCTTACAACTAATGAAAAACTGTTTTTT.

The sample holds a few counts of this clonotype. This chain joins TRBV5-1 and TRBJ2-3, with 8 bases matching TRBD2. Germline V gene lookup returns CDR1 SGHRS and CDR2 YFSETQ. V shed 4 bases and J 4 bases; nucleotides not matched to a gene: 8. There are 15 residues in the CDR3. The CDR3 DNA follows: TGCGCCAGCAGCACCCGGGGGGGCCCCTCAGATACGCAGTATTTT. Its translation: CASSTRGGPSDTQYF.

V usage is TRBV20-1 and J usage is TRBJ2-2; no firm D call. V was clipped by 3 bases and J by 0 bases, with 5 bases between them. The CDR3 runs to 13 residues. The germline V gene encodes CDR1 DFQATT and CDR2 SNEGSKA (reference sequence). The CDR3 coding sequence is TGCAGTGCTAGGCGGACGAACACCGGGGAGCTGTTTTTT. Residues: CSARRTNTGELFF.

This clonotype was recorded at least ten times. V usage is TRBV4-3 and J usage is TRBJ2-3; 7 positions match TRBD2. There are 16 residues in the CDR3. The germline gives CDR1 LGHNA, CDR2 YSLEER. The J segment lost 0 bases and the V segment lost 4 bases, leaving 7 bases of the junction unmatched. The CDR3 DNA reads TGCGCCAGCAGCCCAGGTCACGGGGGGAGCACAGATACGCAGTATTTT. This encodes CASSPGHGGSTDTQYF.

This rearrangement joins TRBV29-1 to TRBJ2-1; D remains ambiguous. The V gene lost 2 bases and the J gene lost 3 bases, with 11 bases spanning the gap. Germline-derived CDR1 and CDR2 are SQVTM and ANQGSEA. CDR3 size: 14 residues. This CDR3 reads CSVEPVRVYNEQFF. The CDR3, as DNA: TGCAGCGTTGAACCCGTTAGGGTCTACAATGAGCAGTTCTTC.

This clonotype has more than one count but fewer than ten. V gene TRBV6-2 or TRBV6-3 combines with J gene TRBJ2-5, with D unclear. This CDR3 is 12 amino acids long. V lost 4 bases and J 4 bases, leaving 7 bases between the germline ends. Germline lookup yields CDR1 MNHEY and CDR2 SVGEGT. The CDR3 reads CASSSRAETQYF. CDR3 nucleotide sequence: TGTGCCAGCAGTTCCCGGGCAGAGACCCAGTACTTC.

The chain carries TRBV7-3 and TRBJ2-1, with TRBD2 matching over 11 bases. CDR3 length: 15 amino acids. V shed 5 bases and J 8 bases; nucleotides not matched to a gene: 8. The germline V gene encodes CDR1 SGHTA and CDR2 FQGTGA. The CDR3, as DNA: TGTGCCAGCAGCGTCACTAGCGGGAGCATTTATGAGCAGTTCTTC. It translates to CASSVTSGSIYEQFF.

This clonotype was detected only a few times. The V and J genes are TRBV7-9 and TRBJ2-7; 7 nucleotides agree with TRBD2. The CDR3 has 15 residues. Trimming at V came to 3 bases and at J to 5 bases, leaving 10 bases not matched to a gene. Germline assignment: CDR1 SEHNR and CDR2 FQNEAQ (reference sequence). CDR3 in DNA: TGTGCCAGCAGCTTGATACGTGGGAGGGCCGACGAGCAGTACTTC. As protein: CASSLIRGRADEQYF.

This clonotype was picked up many times. This chain uses TRBV20-1 with TRBJ2-7; 13 positions agree with TRBD2. Germline CDR1 DFQATT, CDR2 SNEGSKA (reference sequence). V dropped 8 bases and J dropped 3; count of bases not matched to a gene: 28. The CDR3 has 21 amino acids. CDR3 coding DNA: TGCAGTCCACCACCCTCACTACTAGCGGGAGGGCCGGGGGGTAGGTACTACGAGCAGTACTTC. It codes for CSPPPSLLAGGPGGRYYEQYF.

This clonotype was observed a few times. The chain has TRBV12-3 or TRBV12-4 and TRBJ2-7; 7 bases agree with TRBD1. V dropped 3 bases and J dropped 3; count of bases not matched to a gene: 5. CDR3 size: 14 residues. The CDR3 DNA is TGTGCCAGCAGTTTGAGGGGGCCAGTCTACGAGCAGTACTTC. Translating gives CASSLRGPVYEQYF.

The V gene is TRBV10-3, the J gene TRBJ2-1, with 9 bases that match TRBD2. Germline CDR1 reads ENHRY; CDR2 reads SYGVKD. The V segment lost 6 bases and the J segment 4 bases; nucleotides outside the gene matches: 4. There are 14 residues in the CDR3. The CDR3 nucleotides read TGTGCCATCAGAAGCGGGGGGACGTACAATGAGCAGTTCTTC. Its protein product is CAIRSGGTYNEQFF.

This sequence joins TRBV15 and TRBJ1-4; TRBD1 is a possible D gene (6 bases). This CDR3 is 14 amino acids long. V was shortened by 4 bases and J by 1 base, with 7 bases between the two germline ends. The germline V gene has CDR1 LNHNV and CDR2 YYDKDF (reference sequence). The CDR3 reads CATSKTGTNEKLFF. The DNA of the CDR3 is TGTGCCACCAGCAAGACAGGAACTAATGAAAAACTGTTTTTT.

This clonotype was seen a few times. The genes are TRBV2 and TRBJ2-1; D assignment may be TRBD1 or TRBD2 (7 bases each). CDR3 length equals 16 residues. Germline V gene lookup returns CDR1 SNHLY and CDR2 FYNNEI. Between the trimmed V and J ends, which lost 4 bases and 5 bases, there was a span of 18 bases. As DNA, the CDR3 is TGTGCCAGCAGTGTGGCAGGGGGAGGGATGGACAATGAGCAGTTCTTC. It yields the protein CASSVAGGGMDNEQFF. Drawing the rest from reference TRBV2 and TRBJ2-1, the complete variable domain is EPEVTQTPSHQVTQMGQEVILRCVPISNHLYFYWYRQILGQKVEFLVSFYNNEISEKSEIFDDQFSVERPDGSNFTLKIRSTKLEDSAMYFCASSVAGGGMDNEQFFGPGTRLTVL.